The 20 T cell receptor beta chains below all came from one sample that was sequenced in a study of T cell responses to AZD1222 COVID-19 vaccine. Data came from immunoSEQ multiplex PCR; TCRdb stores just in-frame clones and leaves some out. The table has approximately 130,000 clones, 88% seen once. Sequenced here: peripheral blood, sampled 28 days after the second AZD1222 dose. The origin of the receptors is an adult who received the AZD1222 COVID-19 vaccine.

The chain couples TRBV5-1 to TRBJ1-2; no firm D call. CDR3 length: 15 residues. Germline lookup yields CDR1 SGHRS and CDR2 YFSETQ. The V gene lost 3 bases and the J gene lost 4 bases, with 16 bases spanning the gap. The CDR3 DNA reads TGCGCCAGCAGCTCCCTGGTCGGTGGGAGCTATGGCTACACCTTC. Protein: CASSSLVGGSYGYTF.

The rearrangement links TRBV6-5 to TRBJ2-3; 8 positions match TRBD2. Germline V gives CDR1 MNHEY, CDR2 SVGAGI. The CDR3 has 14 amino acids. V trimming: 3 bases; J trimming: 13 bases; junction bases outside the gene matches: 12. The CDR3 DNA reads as TGTGCCAGCAGTTATTCGCTAGGGACTAGTGGCAAGTATTTT. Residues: CASSYSLGTSGKYF.

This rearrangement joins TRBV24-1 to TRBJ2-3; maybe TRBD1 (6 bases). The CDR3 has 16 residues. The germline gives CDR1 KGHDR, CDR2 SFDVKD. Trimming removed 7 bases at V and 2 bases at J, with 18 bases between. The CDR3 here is CATSTGTTVNTDTQYF. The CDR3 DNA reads TGTGCCACCAGCACTGGGACAACGGTTAACACAGATACGCAGTATTTT.

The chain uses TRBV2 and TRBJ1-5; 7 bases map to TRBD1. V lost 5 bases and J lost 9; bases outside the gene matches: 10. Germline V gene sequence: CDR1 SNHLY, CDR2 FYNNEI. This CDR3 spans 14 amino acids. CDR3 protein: CASSLDRFSRPQHF. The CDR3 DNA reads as TGTGCCAGCAGTTTGGACAGGTTTAGTCGGCCCCAGCATTTT.

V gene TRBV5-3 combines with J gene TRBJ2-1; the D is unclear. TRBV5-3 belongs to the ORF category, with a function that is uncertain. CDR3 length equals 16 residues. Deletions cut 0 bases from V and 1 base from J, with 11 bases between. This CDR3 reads CARSLEGRTSYNEQFF. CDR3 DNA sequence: TGTGCCAGAAGCTTGGAGGGAAGGACGTCCTACAATGAGCAGTTCTTC.

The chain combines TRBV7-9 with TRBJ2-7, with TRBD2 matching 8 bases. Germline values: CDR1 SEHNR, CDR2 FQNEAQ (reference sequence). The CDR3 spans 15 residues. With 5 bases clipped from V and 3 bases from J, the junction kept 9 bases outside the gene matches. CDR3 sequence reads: CASSRNSGSNYEQYF. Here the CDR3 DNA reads TGTGCCAGCAGCCGTAACAGCGGGAGTAACTACGAGCAGTACTTC. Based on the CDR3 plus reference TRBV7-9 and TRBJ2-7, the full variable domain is DTGVSQNPRHKITKRGQNVTFRCDPISEHNRLYWYRQTLGQGPEFLTYFQNEAQLEKSRLLSDRFSAERPKGSFSTLEIQRTEQGDSAMYLCASSRNSGSNYEQYFGPGTRLTVT.

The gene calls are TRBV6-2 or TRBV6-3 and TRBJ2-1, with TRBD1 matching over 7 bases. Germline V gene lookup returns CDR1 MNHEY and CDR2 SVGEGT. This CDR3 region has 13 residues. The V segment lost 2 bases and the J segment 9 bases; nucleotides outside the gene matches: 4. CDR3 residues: CASSYTTGTEQFF. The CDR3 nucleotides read TGTGCCAGCAGTTACACGACAGGGACTGAGCAGTTCTTC.

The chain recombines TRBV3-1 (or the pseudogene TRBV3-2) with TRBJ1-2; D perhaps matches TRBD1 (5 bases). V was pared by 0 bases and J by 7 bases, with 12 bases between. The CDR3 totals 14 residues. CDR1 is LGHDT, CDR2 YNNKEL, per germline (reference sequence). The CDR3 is CASSQEEGRGGYTF. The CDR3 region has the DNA TGTGCCAGCAGCCAAGAAGAGGGGAGGGGTGGCTACACCTTC.

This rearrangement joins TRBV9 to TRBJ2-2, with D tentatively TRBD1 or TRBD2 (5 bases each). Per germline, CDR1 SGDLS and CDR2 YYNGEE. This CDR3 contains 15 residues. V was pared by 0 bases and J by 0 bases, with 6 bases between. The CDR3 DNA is TGTGCCAGCAGCGTAGGAGGGGCGAACACCGGGGAGCTGTTTTTT. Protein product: CASSVGGANTGELFF.

The CDR3 DNA reads TGTGCCAGCGATTGGGCCGGGACAGGGCACTACGAGCAGTACTTC. Amino acid sequence: CASDWAGTGHYEQYF. The chain links TRBV5-5 to TRBJ2-7; 9 bases align to TRBD1. Germline V CDR1 and CDR2: SGHKS, YYEKEE (reference sequence). The trim removed 7 bases at V and 3 bases at J, leaving 11 bases unmatched. This CDR3 has 15 residues.

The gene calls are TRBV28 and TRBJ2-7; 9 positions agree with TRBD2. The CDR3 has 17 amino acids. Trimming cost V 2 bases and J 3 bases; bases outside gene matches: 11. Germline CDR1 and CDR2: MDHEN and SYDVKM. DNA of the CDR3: TGTGCCAGCAGTTTACCGTCATTGACTAGCGGAAACTACGAGCAGTACTTC. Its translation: CASSLPSLTSGNYEQYF.

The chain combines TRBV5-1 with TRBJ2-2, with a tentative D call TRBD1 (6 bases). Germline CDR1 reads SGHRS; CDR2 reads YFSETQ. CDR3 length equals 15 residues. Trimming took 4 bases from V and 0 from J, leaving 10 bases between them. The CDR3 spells CASSPGASNTGELFF. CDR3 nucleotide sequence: TGCGCCAGCAGCCCAGGGGCCTCGAACACCGGGGAGCTGTTTTTT.

CDR3 amino acids: CASSHRGSNEKLFF. CDR3 DNA sequence: TGCGCCAGCAGTCACAGGGGTTCTAATGAAAAACTGTTTTTT. This sequence joins TRBV5-1 and TRBJ1-4, with TRBD1 identical over 7 bases. V gave up 5 bases and J gave up 3 bases; unmatched junction bases: 4. CDR1 and CDR2 (germline): SGHRS, YFSETQ. CDR3 length: 14 amino acids.

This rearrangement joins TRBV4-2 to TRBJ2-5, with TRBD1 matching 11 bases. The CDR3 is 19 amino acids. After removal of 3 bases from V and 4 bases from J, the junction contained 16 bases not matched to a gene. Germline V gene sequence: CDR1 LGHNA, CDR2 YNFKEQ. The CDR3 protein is CASSQDGSGTGGWGETQYF. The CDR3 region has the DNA TGTGCCAGCAGCCAGGACGGCTCCGGGACAGGGGGATGGGGAGAGACCCAGTACTTC.

The CDR3 DNA sequence: TGTGCCATCAGTGGGGACAGGGGAAGCGAGCAGTACTTC. As protein: CAISGDRGSEQYF. The rearrangement links TRBV10-3 to TRBJ2-7, with 10 nucleotides matching TRBD1. The germline V gene encodes CDR1 ENHRY and CDR2 SYGVKD. CDR3 length: 13 amino acids. V lost 4 bases to trimming and J lost 6 bases; unmatched junction nucleotides: 3.

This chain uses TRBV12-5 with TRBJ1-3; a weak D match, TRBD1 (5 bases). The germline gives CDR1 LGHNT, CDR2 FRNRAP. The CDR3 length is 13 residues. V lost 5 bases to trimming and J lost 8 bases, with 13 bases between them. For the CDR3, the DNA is TGTGCTAGTGGTCCCGGGGGTCGGGACACCATATATTTT. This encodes CASGPGGRDTIYF.

The CDR3 DNA is TGCGCCAGCAGCCCTGAGCCTAGCGGGATGGGTTTTGAGCAGTTCTTC. Amino acid sequence: CASSPEPSGMGFEQFF. The chain has TRBV5-1 and TRBJ2-1; 9 bases are shared with TRBD2. Germline CDR1 reads SGHRS; CDR2 reads YFSETQ. The CDR3 contains 16 residues. Trimming took 4 bases from V and 9 from J; bases not matched to a gene: 14.

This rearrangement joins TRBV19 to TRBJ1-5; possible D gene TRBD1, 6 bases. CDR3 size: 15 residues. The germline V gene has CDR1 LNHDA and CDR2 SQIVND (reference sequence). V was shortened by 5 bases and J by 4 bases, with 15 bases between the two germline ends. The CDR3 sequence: CASSPQTGDNQPQHF. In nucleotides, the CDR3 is TGTGCCAGTAGTCCCCAGACAGGCGATAATCAGCCCCAGCATTTT.

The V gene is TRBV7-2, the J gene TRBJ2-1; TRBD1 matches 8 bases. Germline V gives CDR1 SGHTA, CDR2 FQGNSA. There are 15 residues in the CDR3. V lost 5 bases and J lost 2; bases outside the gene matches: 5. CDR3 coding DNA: TGTGCCAGCAGCCCTCGACAGGGGCCCTACAATGAGCAGTTCTTC. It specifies CASSPRQGPYNEQFF.

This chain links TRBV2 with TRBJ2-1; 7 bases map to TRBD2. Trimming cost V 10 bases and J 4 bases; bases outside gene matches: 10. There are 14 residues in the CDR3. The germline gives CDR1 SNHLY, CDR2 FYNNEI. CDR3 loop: CATTGGSFYNEQFF. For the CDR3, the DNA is TGTGCCACTACGGGAGGTTCCTTTTACAATGAGCAGTTCTTC.